This T cell receptor (beta chain) was retrieved from a study of T cells in localized non-small cell lung cancer. TCRdb's copy holds only in-frame clones and misses some; the assay was immunoSEQ multiplex PCR. The table has several thousand clones, approximately 22% seen once. CDR3 length: 14 residues. Trimming pared 1 base from V and 4 bases from J, leaving 11 bases between. Germline V gene sequence: CDR1 SGHRS, CDR2 YFSETQ. The sequenced sample was lung tumor tissue, obtained before any cancer treatment. The sequence was collected from a man aged 35-75 years with stage III squamous cell lung carcinoma. The chain carries TRBV5-1 and TRBJ1-1, with a possible D match to TRBD1 (5 bases). The CDR3 spells CASSLRGEGTEAFF. In DNA form, the CDR3 reads TGCGCCAGCAGCTTGCGGGGCGAGGGCACTGAAGCTTTCTTT.